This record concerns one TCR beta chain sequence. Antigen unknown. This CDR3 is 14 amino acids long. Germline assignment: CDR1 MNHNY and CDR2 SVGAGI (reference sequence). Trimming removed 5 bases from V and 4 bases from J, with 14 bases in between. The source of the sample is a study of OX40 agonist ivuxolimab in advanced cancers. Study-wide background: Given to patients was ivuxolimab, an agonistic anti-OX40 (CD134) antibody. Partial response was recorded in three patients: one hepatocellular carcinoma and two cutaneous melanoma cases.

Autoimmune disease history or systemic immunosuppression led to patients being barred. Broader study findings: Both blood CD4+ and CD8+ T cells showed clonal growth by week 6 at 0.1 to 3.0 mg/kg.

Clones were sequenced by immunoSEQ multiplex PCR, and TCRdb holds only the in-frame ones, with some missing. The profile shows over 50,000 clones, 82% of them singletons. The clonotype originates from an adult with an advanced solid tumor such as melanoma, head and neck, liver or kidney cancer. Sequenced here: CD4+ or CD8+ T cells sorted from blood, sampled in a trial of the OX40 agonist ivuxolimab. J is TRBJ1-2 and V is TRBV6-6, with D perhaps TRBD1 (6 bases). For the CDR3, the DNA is TGTGCCAGCAGTCCAGGGGCGGTCGGCTATGGCTACACCTTC. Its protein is CASSPGAVGYGYTF.